This section outlines one TCR beta chain sequence together with its context. Its antigen is unidentified. The assay was immunoSEQ multiplex PCR, and TCRdb's table has in-frame clones only and misses some. The sample has roughly 99,000 clones, roughly 92% seen once. This CDR3 is built from 13 residues. J lost 9 bases, V lost 8 bases, and 14 bases had no gene match. Per germline, CDR1 SQVTM and CDR2 ANQGSEA. This entry comes from a study of T cell responses to AZD1222 COVID-19 vaccine. Findings and caveats of the study: Dominant at 160-218 and 743-854, vaccine-associated CD4 TCRs also spanned spike. It should be noted that donors were predominantly white British and more often female, and clonal diversity was possibly underestimated. Repertoire collection took place solely once the T cell response had peaked.

The source was peripheral blood, collected 28 days after the second AZD1222 dose. The J gene is TRBJ2-7, the V gene TRBV29-1; 9 bases align to TRBD1. The TCR comes from an adult who received the AZD1222 COVID-19 vaccine. The CDR3 bases are TGCAGCACGGGGGGACAGGGAACTACGGGGCAGTACTTC. Its protein is CSTGGQGTTGQYF.